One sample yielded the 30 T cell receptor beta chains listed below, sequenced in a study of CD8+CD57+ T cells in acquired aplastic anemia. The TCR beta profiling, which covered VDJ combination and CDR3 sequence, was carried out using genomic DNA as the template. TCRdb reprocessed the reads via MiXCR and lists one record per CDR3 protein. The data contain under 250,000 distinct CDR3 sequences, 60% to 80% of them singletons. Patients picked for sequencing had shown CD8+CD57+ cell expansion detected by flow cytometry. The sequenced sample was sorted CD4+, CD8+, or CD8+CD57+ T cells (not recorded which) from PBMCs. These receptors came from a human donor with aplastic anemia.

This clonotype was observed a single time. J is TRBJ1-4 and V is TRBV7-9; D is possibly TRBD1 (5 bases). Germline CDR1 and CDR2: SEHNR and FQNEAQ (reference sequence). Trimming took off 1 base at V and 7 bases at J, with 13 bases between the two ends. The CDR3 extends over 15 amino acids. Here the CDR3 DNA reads TGTGCCAGCAGCTTAGAGACAGCGGGGAGTGAAAAACTGTTTTTT. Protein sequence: CASSLETAGSEKLFF.

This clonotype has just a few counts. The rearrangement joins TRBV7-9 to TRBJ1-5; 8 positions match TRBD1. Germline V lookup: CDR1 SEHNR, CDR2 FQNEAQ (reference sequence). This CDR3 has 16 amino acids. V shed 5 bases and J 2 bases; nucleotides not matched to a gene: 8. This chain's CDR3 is CASSVGRGRGNQPQHF. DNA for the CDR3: TGTGCCAGCAGCGTTGGCAGGGGGCGCGGCAATCAGCCCCAGCATTTT.

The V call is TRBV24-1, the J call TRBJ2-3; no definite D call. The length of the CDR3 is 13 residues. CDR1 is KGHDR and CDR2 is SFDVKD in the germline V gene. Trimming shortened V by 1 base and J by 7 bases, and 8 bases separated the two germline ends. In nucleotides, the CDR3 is TGTGCCACCAGTGATTTCGCCGGTCATACGCAGTATTTT. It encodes CATSDFAGHTQYF.

The CDR3 protein is CATSRDPGYSLANTGELFF. The CDR3 DNA is TGTGCCACCAGCAGAGACCCGGGCTATTCTCTAGCGAACACCGGGGAGCTGTTTTTT. V usage is TRBV15 and J usage is TRBJ2-2; no clear D gene. CDR3 size: 19 residues. V lost 0 bases to trimming and J lost 0 bases, with 17 bases between them. The germline V gene encodes CDR1 LNHNV and CDR2 YYDKDF (reference sequence). The full variable domain, with the rest looked up from reference TRBV15 and TRBJ2-2, is DAMVIQNPRYQVTQFGKPVTLSCSQTLNHNVMYWYQQKSSQAPKLLFHYYDKDFNNEADTPDNFQSRRPNTSFCFLDIRSPGLGDTAMYLCATSRDPGYSLANTGELFFGEGSRLTVL.

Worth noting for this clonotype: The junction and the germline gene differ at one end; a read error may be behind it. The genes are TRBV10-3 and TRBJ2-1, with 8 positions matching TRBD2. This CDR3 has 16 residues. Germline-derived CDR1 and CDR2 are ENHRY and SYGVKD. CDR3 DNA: TGTGCCACCAGTGGACACGTTAGCGGGGAAGGCAATGAGCAGTTCTTC. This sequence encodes CATSGHVSGEGNEQFF.

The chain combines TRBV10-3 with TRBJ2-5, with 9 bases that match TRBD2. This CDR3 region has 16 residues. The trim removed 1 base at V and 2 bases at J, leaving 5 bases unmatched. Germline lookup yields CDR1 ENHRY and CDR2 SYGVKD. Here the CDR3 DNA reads TGTGCCATCAGTGAGTTTAGCGGGAGCGCTCAAGAGACCCAGTACTTC. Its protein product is CAISEFSGSAQETQYF.

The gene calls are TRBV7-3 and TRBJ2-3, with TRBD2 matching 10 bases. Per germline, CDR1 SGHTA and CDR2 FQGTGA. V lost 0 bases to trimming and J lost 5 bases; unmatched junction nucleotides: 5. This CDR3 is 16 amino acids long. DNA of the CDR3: TGTGCCAGCAGCTTAACCAGCGGGGGGGCCGGAGATACGCAGTATTTT. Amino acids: CASSLTSGGAGDTQYF.

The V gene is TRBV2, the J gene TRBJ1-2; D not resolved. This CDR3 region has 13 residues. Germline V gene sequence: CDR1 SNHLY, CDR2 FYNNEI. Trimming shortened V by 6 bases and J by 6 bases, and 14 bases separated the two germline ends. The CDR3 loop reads CASRARLLDGYTF. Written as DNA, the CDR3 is TGTGCCAGCAGAGCCCGACTCTTAGATGGCTACACCTTC. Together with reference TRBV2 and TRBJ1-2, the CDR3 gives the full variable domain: EPEVTQTPSHQVTQMGQEVILRCVPISNHLYFYWYRQILGQKVEFLVSFYNNEISEKSEIFDDQFSVERPDGSNFTLKIRSTKLEDSAMYFCASRARLLDGYTFGSGTRLTVV.

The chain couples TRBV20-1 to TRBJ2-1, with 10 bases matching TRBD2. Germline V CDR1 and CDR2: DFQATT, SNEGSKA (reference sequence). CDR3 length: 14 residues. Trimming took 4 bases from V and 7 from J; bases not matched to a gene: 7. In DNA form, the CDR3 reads TGCAGTGCTAATTTGCCTAGCGGGGGAAATGAGCAGTTCTTC. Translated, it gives CSANLPSGGNEQFF.

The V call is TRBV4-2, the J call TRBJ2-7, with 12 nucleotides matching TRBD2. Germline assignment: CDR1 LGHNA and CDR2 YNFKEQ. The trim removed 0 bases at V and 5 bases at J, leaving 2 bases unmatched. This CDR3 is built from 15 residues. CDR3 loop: CASSQDWTSGDEQYF. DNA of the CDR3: TGTGCCAGCAGCCAAGATTGGACTAGCGGGGACGAGCAGTACTTC.

The CDR3 here is CASKDSQRIEAFF. Written as DNA, the CDR3 is TGTGCCAGCAAAGATTCACAACGGATTGAAGCTTTCTTT. The genes are TRBV2 and TRBJ1-1; D remains ambiguous. CDR1 is SNHLY, CDR2 FYNNEI, per germline. Trimming cost V 7 bases and J 7 bases, with 16 bases left between them. The CDR3 length is 13 residues.

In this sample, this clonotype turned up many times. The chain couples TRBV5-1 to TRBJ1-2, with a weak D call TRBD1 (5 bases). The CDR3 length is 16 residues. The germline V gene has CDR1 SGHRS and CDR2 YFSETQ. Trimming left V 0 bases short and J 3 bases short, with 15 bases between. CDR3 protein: CASSLARDRPDYGYTF. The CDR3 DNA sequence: TGCGCCAGCAGCTTGGCCAGAGACAGACCTGACTATGGCTACACCTTC.

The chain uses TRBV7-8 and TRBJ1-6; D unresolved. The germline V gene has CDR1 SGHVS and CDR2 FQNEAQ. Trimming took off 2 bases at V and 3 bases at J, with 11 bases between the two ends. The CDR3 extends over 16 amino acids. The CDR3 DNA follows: TGTGCCAGCAGCTTAAAGGCGGACTTCTATAATTCACCCCTCCACTTT. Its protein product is CASSLKADFYNSPLHF.

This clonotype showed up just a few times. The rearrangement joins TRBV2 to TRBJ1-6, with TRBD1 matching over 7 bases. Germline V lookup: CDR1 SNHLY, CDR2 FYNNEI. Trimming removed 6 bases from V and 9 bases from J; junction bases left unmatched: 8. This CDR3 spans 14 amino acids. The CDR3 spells CASRGGTVGSPLHF. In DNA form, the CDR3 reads TGTGCCAGCAGGGGCGGGACAGTGGGTTCACCCCTCCACTTT.

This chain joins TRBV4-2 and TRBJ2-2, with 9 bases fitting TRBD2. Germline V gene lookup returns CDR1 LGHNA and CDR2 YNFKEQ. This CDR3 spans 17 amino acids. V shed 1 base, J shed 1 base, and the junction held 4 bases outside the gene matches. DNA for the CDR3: TGTGCCAGCAGCCAAGGTCCTAGCGGGGTGAACACCGGGGAGCTGTTTTTT. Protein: CASSQGPSGVNTGELFF.

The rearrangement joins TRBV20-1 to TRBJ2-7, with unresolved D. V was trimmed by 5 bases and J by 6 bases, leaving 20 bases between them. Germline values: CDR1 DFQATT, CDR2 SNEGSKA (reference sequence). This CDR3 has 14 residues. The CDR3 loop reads CSAPKPIPPPEQYF. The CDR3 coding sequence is TGCAGTGCTCCAAAGCCAATCCCCCCTCCCGAGCAGTACTTC.

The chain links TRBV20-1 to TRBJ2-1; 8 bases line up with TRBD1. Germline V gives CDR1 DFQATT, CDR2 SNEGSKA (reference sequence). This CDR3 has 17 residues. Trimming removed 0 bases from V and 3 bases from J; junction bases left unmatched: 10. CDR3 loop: CSARDWGQATFYNEQFF. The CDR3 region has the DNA TGCAGTGCTAGAGATTGGGGACAGGCGACGTTCTACAATGAGCAGTTCTTC.

In DNA form, the CDR3 reads TGTGCCAGCAGTGAAGGTCTTAGTCAGCCCCAGCATTTT. Protein: CASSEGLSQPQHF. This chain uses TRBV2 with TRBJ1-5; D gene uncertain. The CDR3 consists of 13 residues. Germline V gene data show CDR1 as SNHLY and CDR2 as FYNNEI. V lost 1 base and J 6 bases, leaving 7 bases between the germline ends.

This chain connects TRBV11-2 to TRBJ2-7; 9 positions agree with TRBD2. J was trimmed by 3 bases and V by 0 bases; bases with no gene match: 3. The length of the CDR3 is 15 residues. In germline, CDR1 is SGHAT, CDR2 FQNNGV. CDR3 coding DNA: TGTGCCAGCAGCTTAGATAGCGGGAGCGGCTACGAGCAGTACTTC. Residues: CASSLDSGSGYEQYF.

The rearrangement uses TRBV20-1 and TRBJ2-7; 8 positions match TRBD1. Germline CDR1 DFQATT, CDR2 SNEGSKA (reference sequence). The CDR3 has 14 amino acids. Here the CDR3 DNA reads TGCAGCGTTGAAGGGCGGGACAGGAACTACGAGCAGTACTTC. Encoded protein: CSVEGRDRNYEQYF.

This chain's CDR3 is CATSGRGMDYGYTF. For the CDR3, the DNA is TGTGCCACCAGTGGACGGGGAATGGACTATGGCTACACCTTC. This chain joins TRBV24-1 and TRBJ1-2; D gene unclear. The CDR3 totals 14 residues. V dropped 5 bases and J dropped 3 bases, with 12 bases sitting between them. From germline, CDR1 is KGHDR and CDR2 SFDVKD.

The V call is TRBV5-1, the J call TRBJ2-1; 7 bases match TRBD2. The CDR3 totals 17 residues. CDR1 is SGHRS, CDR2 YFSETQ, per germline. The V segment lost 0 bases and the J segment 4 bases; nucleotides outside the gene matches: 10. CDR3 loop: CASSLEVGTNIYNEQFF. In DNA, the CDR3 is TGCGCCAGCAGCTTGGAGGTAGGGACTAACATATACAATGAGCAGTTCTTC.

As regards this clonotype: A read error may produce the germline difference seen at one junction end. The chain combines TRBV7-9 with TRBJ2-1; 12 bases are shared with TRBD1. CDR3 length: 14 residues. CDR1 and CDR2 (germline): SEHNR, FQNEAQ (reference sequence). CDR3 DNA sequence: TGTGCCGGCAGCCGGGACAGGGGGCAAGTTGAGCAGTTCTTC. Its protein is CAGSRDRGQVEQFF.

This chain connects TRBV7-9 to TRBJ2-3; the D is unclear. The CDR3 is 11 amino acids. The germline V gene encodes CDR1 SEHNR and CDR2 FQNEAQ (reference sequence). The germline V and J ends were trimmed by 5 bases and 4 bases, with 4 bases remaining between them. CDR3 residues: CASSAPDTQYF. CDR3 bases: TGTGCCAGCAGCGCCCCAGATACGCAGTATTTT. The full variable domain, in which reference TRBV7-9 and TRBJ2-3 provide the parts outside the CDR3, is DTGVSQNPRHKITKRGQNVTFRCDPISEHNRLYWYRQTLGQGPEFLTYFQNEAQLEKSRLLSDRFSAERPKGSFSTLEIQRTEQGDSAMYLCASSAPDTQYFGPGTRLTVL.

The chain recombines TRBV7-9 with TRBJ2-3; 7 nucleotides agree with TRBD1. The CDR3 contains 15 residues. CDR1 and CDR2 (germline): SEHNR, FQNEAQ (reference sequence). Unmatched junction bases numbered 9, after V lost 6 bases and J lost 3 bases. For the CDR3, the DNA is TGTGCCAGCAGAAAGGGACAGATAGTTACAGATACGCAGTATTTT. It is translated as CASRKGQIVTDTQYF.

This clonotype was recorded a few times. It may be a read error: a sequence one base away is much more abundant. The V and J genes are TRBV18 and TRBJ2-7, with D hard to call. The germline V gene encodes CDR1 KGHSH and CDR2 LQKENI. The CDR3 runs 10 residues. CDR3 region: CASSPGHDFF. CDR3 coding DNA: TGTGCCAGCTCACCAGGGCACGACTTTTTC.

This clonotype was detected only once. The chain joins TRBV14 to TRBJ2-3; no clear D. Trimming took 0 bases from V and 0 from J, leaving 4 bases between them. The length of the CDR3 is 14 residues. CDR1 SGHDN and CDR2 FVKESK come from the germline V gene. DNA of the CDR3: TGTGCCAGCAGCCAAGACCCTAGCACAGATACGCAGTATTTT. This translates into CASSQDPSTDTQYF.

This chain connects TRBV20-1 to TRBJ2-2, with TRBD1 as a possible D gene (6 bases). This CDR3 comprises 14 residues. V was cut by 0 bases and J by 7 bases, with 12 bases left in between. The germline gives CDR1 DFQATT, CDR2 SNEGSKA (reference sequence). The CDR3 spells CSARDKGVDGELFF. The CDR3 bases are TGCAGTGCTAGAGATAAGGGGGTCGACGGGGAGCTGTTTTTT.

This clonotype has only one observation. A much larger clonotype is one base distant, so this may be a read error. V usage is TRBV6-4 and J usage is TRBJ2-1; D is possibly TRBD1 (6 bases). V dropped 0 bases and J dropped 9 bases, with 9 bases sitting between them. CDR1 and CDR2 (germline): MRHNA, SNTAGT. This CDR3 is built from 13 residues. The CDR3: CASSDSGRGEQFF. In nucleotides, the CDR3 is TGTGCCAGCAGTGACTCGGGCAGGGGTGAGCAGTTCTTC.

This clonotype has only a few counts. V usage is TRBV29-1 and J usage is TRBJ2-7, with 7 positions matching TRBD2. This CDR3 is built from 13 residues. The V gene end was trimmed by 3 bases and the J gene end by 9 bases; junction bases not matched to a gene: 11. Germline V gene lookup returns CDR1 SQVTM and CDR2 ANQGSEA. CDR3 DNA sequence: TGCAGCGTTGATATAGGCGGGAGCACAGTGCAGTACTTC. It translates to CSVDIGGSTVQYF.